This T cell receptor beta chain is from a study of T cell clonality in common variable immunodeficiency. This clone came up many times. The sequenced fragment ends 3 residues before the CDR3 boundary, so the rest is inferred from the germline J gene. Caucasian heritage predominated among both patients and controls. The V gene lost 2 bases and the J gene lost 5 bases, with 13 bases spanning the gap. The germline V gene has CDR1 MNHEY and CDR2 SVGEGT. The CDR3 has 14 amino acids. Sequencing was performed with immunoSEQ multiplex PCR; in TCRdb, only in-frame clones are kept and a portion is missing. This sample has roughly 79,000 clones, each found more than once.

The chain carries TRBV6-2 or TRBV6-3 and TRBJ2-7; D may be TRBD1 (6 bases). Material: peripheral blood mononuclear cells. The receptor was derived from a person aged 18 to 69 in good health. The part of the CDR3 DNA that was read is TGTGCCAGCAGTTACGACACAGGGTCCCACGAG. As protein: CASSYDTGSHE. In full, the CDR3 reads CASSYDTGSHEQYF.